This TCR beta chain appears in the sequencing data of a study of OX40 agonist ivuxolimab in advanced cancers. Findings of the study overall: The authors also found low normalized T-cell clonal expansion in some nonresponders. Clones of CD4+ and CD8+ blood T cells grew by week 6 at doses of 0.1 to 3.0 mg/kg. The average count of expanded clones was higher among CD8+ T cells than among CD4+.

As regards this clone: Its specificity is not known.

Germline V gene lookup returns CDR1 LNHDA and CDR2 SQIVND (reference sequence). V lost 3 bases and J lost 3, with 12 bases in between. The CDR3 contains 15 residues. TCRdb's copy holds only in-frame clones and misses some; the assay was immunoSEQ multiplex PCR. The table shows around 26,000 clones, with 65% to 90% occurring only once. With baseline, cycle 4 day 1, and cycle 7 day 1 as timepoints, blood was sampled. This receptor was identified in an adult with an advanced solid tumor such as melanoma, head and neck, liver or kidney cancer. Material: CD4+ or CD8+ T cells sorted from blood, obtained in a trial of the OX40 agonist ivuxolimab. The genes are TRBV19 and TRBJ2-1; D is possibly TRBD1 (5 bases). CDR3 DNA sequence: TGTGCCAGTAGTATGGAAGGACAATTCTACAATGAGCAGTTCTTC. It yields the protein CASSMEGQFYNEQFF. Looking up the rest from reference TRBV19 and TRBJ2-1 gives the full variable domain: DGGITQSPKYLFRKEGQNVTLSCEQNLNHDAMYWYRQDPGQGLRLIYYSQIVNDFQKGDIAEGYSVSREKKESFPLTVTSAQKNPTAFYLCASSMEGQFYNEQFFGPGTRLTVL.